Listed below are T cell receptor beta chains from one sample, sequenced in a study of shared clonotypes between healthy human individuals. Assay used: immunoSEQ multiplex PCR; TCRdb lists only in-frame clones, some missing. The sample includes roughly 500,000 clones, about 79% of them seen just once. Sequencing was carried out using PBMCs. The receptors originated from a middle-aged woman in good health. Some clones in this sample may be carry-over from other donors' samples. Both conserved end residues are part of each CDR3.

CASSMTTGGQETQYF	TRBJ2-5	TRBV19
CASSVDWRGWGTDTQYF	TRBJ2-3	TRBV9
CASSGQAGDYEQYF	TRBJ2-7	TRBV6-1
CASRTSGADNEQFF	TRBJ2-1	TRBV6-6
CASSFSRNNEKLFF	TRBJ1-4	TRBV28
CASSKQGSVETQYF	TRBJ2-5	TRBV5-1
CAWSVGGSSYEQYF	TRBJ2-7	TRBV30
CASSETGMNTEAFF	TRBJ1-1	TRBV5-6
CASSLESGLAGINEQFF	TRBJ2-1	TRBV5-6
CASSEGAGFGYGYTF	TRBJ1-2	TRBV6-1
CASSLVSSGNTIYF	TRBJ1-3	TRBV7-9
CATWAASENEKLFF	TRBJ1-4	TRBV10-2
CASSHTGNTEAFF	TRBJ1-1	TRBV5-1
CAWLPGQGKGTQYF	TRBJ2-5	TRBV30
CASSAKGLAEYYLTDTQYF	TRBJ2-3	TRBV27
CASSLEYSEQFF	TRBJ2-1	TRBV7-8
CASSSTGTSTYEQYF	TRBJ2-7	TRBV6-5
CASSPTGNYGYTF	TRBJ1-2	TRBV6-5
CASSVGVPPYEQYF	TRBJ2-7	TRBV2
CASSPEGGAGPFRELFF	TRBJ2-2	TRBV7-8
CASSFRSSGSYEQYF	TRBJ2-7	TRBV5-1
CASSPRGAGGGSDTQYF	TRBJ2-3	TRBV6-4
CASSIGQGENEKLFF	TRBJ1-4	TRBV5-4
CASSSRQGSYNEQFF	TRBJ2-1	TRBV7-6
CASSPQGSYEQYF	TRBJ2-7	TRBV18
CASFAANTGELFF	TRBJ2-2	TRBV6-5
CASSLASGMNTEAFF	TRBJ1-1	TRBV7-2
CASSVEFVDTQYF	TRBJ2-3	TRBV9
CASSQDLRGGLGKTQYF	TRBJ2-5	TRBV4-3
CASSQSLGFYGYTF	TRBJ1-2	TRBV16
CASSSTSGRQTQYF	TRBJ2-5	TRBV5-1
CASSSATGYGTGELFF	TRBJ2-2	TRBV7-9
CASSLGHLGESYEQYF	TRBJ2-7	TRBV6-6
CASSPRLAGVYEQYF	TRBJ2-7	TRBV18
CASRTSRGAEAFF	TRBJ1-1	TRBV2